This is a list of T cell receptor beta chains from one sample in a study of blood T cell repertoires in COVID-19. Repertoires were generated with immunoSEQ multiplex PCR, while TCRdb's copy carries only in-frame clones and drops some. The sample lists about 160,000 clones; less than 85% were seen once. Sequenced input: peripheral blood. The receptors originated from a woman aged 40 to 50 with COVID-19, enrolled during active disease. Each CDR3 is given without its conserved first and last residue.

14	TRBV7-8	TRBJ2-2	ASSSTSGRGSGELF
12	TRBV30	TRBJ1-1	AWSPTRGAPEAF
13	TRBV13	TRBJ2-3	ASSLAGVSTDTQY
13	TRBV11-1	TRBJ2-5	ASRPQGPGVGTQY
14	TRBV28	TRBJ2-3	ASSPGSGKEVDTQY
13	TRBV30	TRBJ1-1	ACKRAEGRGGEAF
10	TRBV29-1	TRBJ2-7	SVGDRRYEQY
16	TRBV6-1	TRBJ2-3	ASSDRGTSGGLTDTQY
15	TRBV5-1	TRBJ2-2	ASSVGHPDRGTGELF
15	TRBV7-9	TRBJ1-2	ASRAPGQGRRQYGYT
13	TRBV28	TRBJ1-4	ASSSHRATNEKLF
14	TRBV5-1	TRBJ2-2	ASSWAGDRAAGELF
14	TRBV27	TRBJ2-1	ASSLKSGYSYNEQF
14	TRBV10-2	TRBJ2-7	ASSEVGLAGTYEQY
13	TRBV7-8	TRBJ2-2	ASSLRGGRTGELF
12	TRBV7-8	TRBJ1-2	ASSLGTGTDGYT
12	TRBV27	TRBJ2-1	ASSLRGGYNEQF
14	TRBV19	TRBJ2-3	ASSTGLAGGTDTQY
8	TRBV29-1	TRBJ1-1	SVESRGAF
11	TRBV5-6	TRBJ2-5	ASSERGRETQY
13	TRBV2	TRBJ1-6	ASSEAGGENSPLH
9	TRBV30	TRBJ1-2	AWREGYGYT
12	TRBV28	TRBJ1-5	ASSLGRVNQPQH
13	TRBV29-1	TRBJ2-6	SVGQGGSGANVLT
12	TRBV19	TRBJ1-1	ASSPQGLNTEAF
12	TRBV6-6	TRBJ2-5	ASSYKGQEETQY
14	TRBV18	TRBJ2-1	ASSPPWDRSYNEQF
12	TRBV6-6	TRBJ1-1	ASSSGVRNTEAF
13	TRBV5-1	TRBJ2-1	ASSLRTSGANEQF
12	TRBV9	TRBJ1-2	ASRPGPGDNGYT
10	TRBV12-3/TRBV12-4	TRBJ1-2	ASSLGGNGYT
13	TRBV19	TRBJ2-1	ASSIPSGRVNEQF
13	TRBV28	TRBJ2-2	ASSPRTGGSGELF
12	TRBV27	TRBJ2-1	ASTQFPGVDEQF
14	TRBV4-1	TRBJ2-7	ASSQKQGSVSYEQY
13	TRBV13	TRBJ1-2	ASSLRDNEGNGYI
16	TRBV6-1	TRBJ2-5	ASSGGLFDGVWQETQY
12	TRBV28	TRBJ1-6	ASRTGDKGSPLH
10	TRBV6-6	TRBJ1-1	ASSYTSTGAF
12	TRBV6-5	TRBJ1-2	ASGRQVANYGYT
9	TRBV6-9	TRBJ2-7	ASEVRYEQY
14	TRBV23-1	TRBJ1-5	ASSQPDRASNQPQH
11	TRBV7-9	TRBJ2-3	ASSSGGRDTQY
11	TRBV7-8	TRBJ1-1	ASSLRLGTEAF
12	TRBV19	TRBJ1-2	ASSIEAAAYGYT
13	TRBV28	TRBJ1-5	ASSFTGAFNQPQH
11	TRBV6-5	TRBJ1-2	ASRWAGEDGYT
14	TRBV5-1	TRBJ2-1	ASSLAGGTSGNEQF
12	TRBV30	TRBJ1-4	AWSGRGTNEKLF
11	TRBV5-4	TRBJ2-1	ASSFGSPNEQF